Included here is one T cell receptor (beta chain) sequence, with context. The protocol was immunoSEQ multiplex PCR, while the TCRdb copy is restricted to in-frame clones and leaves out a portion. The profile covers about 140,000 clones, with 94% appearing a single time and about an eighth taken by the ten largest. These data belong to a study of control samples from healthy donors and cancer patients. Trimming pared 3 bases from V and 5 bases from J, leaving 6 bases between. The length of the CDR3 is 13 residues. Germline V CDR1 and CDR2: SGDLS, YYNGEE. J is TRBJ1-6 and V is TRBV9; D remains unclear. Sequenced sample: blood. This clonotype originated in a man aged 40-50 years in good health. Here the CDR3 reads CASSAGNNSPLHF. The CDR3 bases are TGTGCCAGCAGCGCTGGGAATAATTCACCCCTCCACTTT.